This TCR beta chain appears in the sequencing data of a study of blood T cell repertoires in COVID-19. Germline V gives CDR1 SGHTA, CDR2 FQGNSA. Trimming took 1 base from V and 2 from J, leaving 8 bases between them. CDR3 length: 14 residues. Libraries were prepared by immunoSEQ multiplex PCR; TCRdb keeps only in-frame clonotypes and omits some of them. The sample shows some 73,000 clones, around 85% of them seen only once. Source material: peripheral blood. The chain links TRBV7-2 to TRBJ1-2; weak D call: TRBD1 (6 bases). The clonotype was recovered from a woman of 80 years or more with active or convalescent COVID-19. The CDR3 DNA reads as TGTGCCAGCAGCTTAGGAAGGGGGAACTATGGCTACACCTTC. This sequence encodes CASSLGRGNYGYTF.